One sample yielded the 3 T cell receptor beta chains listed below, sequenced in a study of siplizumab effects on memory and regulatory T cells. Clones were read by immunoSEQ multiplex PCR, and TCRdb kept only the in-frame ones, dropping some. The data show about 94,000 clones, roughly 94% seen once. Sequenced input: non-Treg CD4+ T cells sorted from blood. The receptors originated from a human donor in good health.

The gene calls are TRBV11-3 and TRBJ2-1; 10 nucleotides match TRBD2. The CDR3 length is 14 residues. The germline V gene encodes CDR1 SGHNT and CDR2 YENEEA. V dropped 3 bases and J dropped 6; count of bases not matched to a gene: 2. The CDR3 DNA is TGTGCCAGCAGCTTTAGCGGGGGGACCAATGAGCAGTTCTTC. This sequence encodes CASSFSGGTNEQFF.

The chain couples TRBV30 to TRBJ1-2, with a possible D match to TRBD1 (5 bases). CDR3 length: 13 amino acids. Germline CDR1 GTSNPN, CDR2 SVGIG (reference sequence). The germline V and J ends were trimmed by 0 bases and 7 bases, with 12 bases remaining between them. In DNA, the CDR3 is TGTGCCTGGAGTGTTTTGGGACTGGCTGGCTACACCTTC. It codes for CAWSVLGLAGYTF.

This clone was seen only once. The J gene is TRBJ2-3, the V gene TRBV2; D ambiguous. Germline values: CDR1 SNHLY, CDR2 FYNNEI. The V gene lost 4 bases and the J gene lost 0 bases, with 11 bases spanning the gap. The CDR3 loop spans 15 amino acids. The CDR3 loop reads CASSGQLLSTDTQYF. CDR3 coding DNA: TGTGCCAGCAGTGGGCAGTTATTAAGCACAGATACGCAGTATTTT.